The T cell receptor (beta chain) described here comes from a study of blood T cell repertoires in COVID-19. Germline assignment: CDR1 SGHVS and CDR2 FQNEAQ. CDR3 length: 16 residues. Between the trimmed V and J ends, which lost 0 bases and 4 bases, there was a span of 15 bases. The method was immunoSEQ multiplex PCR; TCRdb's version includes in-frame clones alone and lacks a portion of them. The table shows some 93,000 clones, with approximately 89% occurring only once. Sequenced sample: peripheral blood. The V call is TRBV7-8, the J call TRBJ1-1; D may be TRBD1 (5 bases). The receptor comes from a man between 45 and 60 years old with acute or convalescent COVID-19. The CDR3 sequence: CASSLAGTLRRTEAFF. DNA for the CDR3: TGTGCCAGCAGCTTAGCTGGGACTTTACGGCGCACTGAAGCTTTCTTT.